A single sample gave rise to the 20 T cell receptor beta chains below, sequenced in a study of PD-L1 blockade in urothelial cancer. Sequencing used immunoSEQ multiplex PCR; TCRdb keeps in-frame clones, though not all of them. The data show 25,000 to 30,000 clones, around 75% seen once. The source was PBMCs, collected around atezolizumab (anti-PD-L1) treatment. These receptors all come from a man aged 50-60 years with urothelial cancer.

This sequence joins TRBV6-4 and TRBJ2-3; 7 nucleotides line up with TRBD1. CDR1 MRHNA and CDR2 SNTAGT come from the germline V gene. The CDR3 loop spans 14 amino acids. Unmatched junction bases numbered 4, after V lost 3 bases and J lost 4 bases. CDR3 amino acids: CASSDGQGADTQYF. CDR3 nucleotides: TGTGCCAGCAGTGATGGGCAGGGGGCAGATACGCAGTATTTT.

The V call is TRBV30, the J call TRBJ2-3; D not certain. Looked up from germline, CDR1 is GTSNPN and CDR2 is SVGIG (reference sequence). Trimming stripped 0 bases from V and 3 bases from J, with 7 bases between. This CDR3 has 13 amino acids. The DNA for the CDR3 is TGTGCCTGGAGTGTACGTCAGACAGATACGCAGTATTTT. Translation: CAWSVRQTDTQYF. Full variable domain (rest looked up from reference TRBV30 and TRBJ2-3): SQTIHQWPATLVQPVGSPLSLECTVEGTSNPNLYWYRQAAGRGLQLLFYSVGIGQISSEVPQNLSASRPQDRQFILSSKKLLLSDSGFYLCAWSVRQTDTQYFGPGTRLTVL.

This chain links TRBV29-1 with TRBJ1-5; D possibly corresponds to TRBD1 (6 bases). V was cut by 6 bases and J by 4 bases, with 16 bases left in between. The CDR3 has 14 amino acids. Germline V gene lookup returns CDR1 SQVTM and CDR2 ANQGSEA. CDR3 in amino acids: CSVTKGQENQPQHF. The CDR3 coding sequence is TGCAGCGTCACGAAGGGACAAGAGAATCAGCCCCAGCATTTT.

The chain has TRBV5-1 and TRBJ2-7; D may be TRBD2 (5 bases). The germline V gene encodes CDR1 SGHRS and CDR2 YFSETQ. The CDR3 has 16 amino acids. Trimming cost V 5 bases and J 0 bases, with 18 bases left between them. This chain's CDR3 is CASSPGERILSYEQYV. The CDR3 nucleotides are TGCGCCAGCAGTCCCGGCGAGCGGATCCTCTCCTACGAGCAGTACGTC.

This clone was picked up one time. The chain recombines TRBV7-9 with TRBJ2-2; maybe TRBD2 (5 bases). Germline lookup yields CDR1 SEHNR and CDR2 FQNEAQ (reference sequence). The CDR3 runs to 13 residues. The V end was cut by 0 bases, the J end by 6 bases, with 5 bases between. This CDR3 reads CASSLAGAGELFF. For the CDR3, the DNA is TGTGCCAGCAGCTTAGCCGGGGCCGGGGAGCTGTTTTTT.

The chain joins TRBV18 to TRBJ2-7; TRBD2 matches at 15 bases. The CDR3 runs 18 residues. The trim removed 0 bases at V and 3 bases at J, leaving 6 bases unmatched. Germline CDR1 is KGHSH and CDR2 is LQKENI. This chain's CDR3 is CASSPPGLAGGMSYEQYF. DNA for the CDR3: TGTGCCAGCTCACCACCGGGACTAGCGGGAGGCATGAGCTACGAGCAGTACTTC.

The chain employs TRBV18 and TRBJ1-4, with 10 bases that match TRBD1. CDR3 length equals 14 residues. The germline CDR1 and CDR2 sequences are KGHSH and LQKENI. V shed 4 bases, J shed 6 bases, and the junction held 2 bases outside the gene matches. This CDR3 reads CASSRQGAYEKLFF. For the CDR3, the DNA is TGTGCCAGCTCACGACAGGGGGCGTATGAAAAACTGTTTTTT.

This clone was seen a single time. The CDR3: CASSEKGMGHEKLFF. CDR3 sequence (DNA): TGTGCCAGCAGTGAGAAAGGGATGGGGCACGAAAAACTGTTTTTT. The V and J genes are TRBV6-1 and TRBJ1-4, with D possibly matching TRBD1 (5 bases). The CDR3 spans 15 residues. With 3 bases removed from V and 8 bases from J, the gap between germline ends came to 16 bases. In germline, CDR1 is MNHNS, CDR2 SASEGT.

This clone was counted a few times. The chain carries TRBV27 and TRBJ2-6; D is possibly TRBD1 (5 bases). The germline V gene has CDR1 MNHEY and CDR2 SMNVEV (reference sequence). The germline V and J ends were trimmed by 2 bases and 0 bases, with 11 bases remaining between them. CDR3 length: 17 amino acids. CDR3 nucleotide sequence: TGTGCCAGCAGTTTAAGGGGTCACCGCTCTGGGGCCAACGTCCTGACTTTC. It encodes CASSLRGHRSGANVLTF.

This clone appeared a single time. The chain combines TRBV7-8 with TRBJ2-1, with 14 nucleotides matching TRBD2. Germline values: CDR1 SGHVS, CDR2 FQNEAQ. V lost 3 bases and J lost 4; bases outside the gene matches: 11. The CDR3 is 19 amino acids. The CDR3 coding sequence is TGTGCCAGCAGCTTGAAGACTAGCGGGAGGGCCAGGGGGTACAATGAGCAGTTCTTC. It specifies CASSLKTSGRARGYNEQFF.

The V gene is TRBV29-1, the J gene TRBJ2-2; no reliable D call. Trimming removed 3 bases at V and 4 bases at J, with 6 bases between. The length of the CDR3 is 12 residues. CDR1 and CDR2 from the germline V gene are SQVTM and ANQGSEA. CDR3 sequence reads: CSVDGITGELFF. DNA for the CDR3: TGCAGCGTTGATGGCATCACCGGGGAGCTGTTTTTT.

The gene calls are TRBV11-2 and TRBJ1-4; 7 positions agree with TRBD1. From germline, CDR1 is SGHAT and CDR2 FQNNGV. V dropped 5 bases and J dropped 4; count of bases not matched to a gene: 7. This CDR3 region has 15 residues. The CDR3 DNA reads TGTGCCAGCAGCCTTCGACAGGGAGGTAATGAAAAACTGTTTTTT. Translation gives CASSLRQGGNEKLFF.

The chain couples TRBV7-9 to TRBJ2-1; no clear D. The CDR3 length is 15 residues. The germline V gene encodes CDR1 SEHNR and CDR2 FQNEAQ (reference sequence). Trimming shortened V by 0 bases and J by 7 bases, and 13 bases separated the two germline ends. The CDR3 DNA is TGTGCCAGCAGCTTAGCAGCCCTCATGGTGAATGAGCAGTTCTTC. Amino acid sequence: CASSLAALMVNEQFF.

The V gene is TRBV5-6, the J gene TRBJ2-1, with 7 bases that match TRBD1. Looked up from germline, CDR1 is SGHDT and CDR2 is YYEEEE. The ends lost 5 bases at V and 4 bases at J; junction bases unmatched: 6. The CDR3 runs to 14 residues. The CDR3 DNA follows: TGTGCCAGCAGTGGTGGGACAGTATACAATGAGCAGTTCTTC. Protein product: CASSGGTVYNEQFF.

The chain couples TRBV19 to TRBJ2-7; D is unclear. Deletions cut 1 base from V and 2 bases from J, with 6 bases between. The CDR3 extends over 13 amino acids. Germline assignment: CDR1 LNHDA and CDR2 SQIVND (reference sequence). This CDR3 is CASSIGATYEQYF. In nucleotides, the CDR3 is TGTGCCAGTAGTATAGGCGCAACCTACGAGCAGTACTTC.

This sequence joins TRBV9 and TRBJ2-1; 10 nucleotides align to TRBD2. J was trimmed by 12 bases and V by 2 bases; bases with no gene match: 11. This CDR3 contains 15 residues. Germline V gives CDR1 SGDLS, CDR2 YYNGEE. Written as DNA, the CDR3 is TGTGCCAGCAGCGTTAGCGGGGGGTACAATGAGGGGCAGTTCTTC. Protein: CASSVSGGYNEGQFF.

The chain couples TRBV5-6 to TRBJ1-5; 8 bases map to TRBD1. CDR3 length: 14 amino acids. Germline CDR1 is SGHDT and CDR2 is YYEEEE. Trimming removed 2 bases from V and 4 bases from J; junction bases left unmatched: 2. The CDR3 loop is CASSFRGPNQPQHF. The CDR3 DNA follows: TGTGCCAGCAGCTTCAGGGGGCCTAATCAGCCCCAGCATTTT. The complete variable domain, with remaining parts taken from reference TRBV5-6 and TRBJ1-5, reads DAGVTQSPTHLIKTRGQQVTLRCSPKSGHDTVSWYQQALGQGPQFIFQYYEEEERQRGNFPDRFSGHQFPNYSSELNVNALLLGDSALYLCASSFRGPNQPQHFGDGTRLSIL.

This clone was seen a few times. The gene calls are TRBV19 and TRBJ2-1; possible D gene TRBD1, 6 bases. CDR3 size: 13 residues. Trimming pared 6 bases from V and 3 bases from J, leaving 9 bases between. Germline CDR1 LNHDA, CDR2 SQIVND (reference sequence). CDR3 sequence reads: CASSTQGYNEQFF. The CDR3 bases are TGTGCCAGTAGCACACAGGGCTACAATGAGCAGTTCTTC.

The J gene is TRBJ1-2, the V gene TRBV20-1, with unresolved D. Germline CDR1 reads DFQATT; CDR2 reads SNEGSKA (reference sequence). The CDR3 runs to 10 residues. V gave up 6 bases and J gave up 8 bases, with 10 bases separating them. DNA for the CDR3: TGCAGTGCCATTAAACAGGGCTACACCTTC. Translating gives CSAIKQGYTF.

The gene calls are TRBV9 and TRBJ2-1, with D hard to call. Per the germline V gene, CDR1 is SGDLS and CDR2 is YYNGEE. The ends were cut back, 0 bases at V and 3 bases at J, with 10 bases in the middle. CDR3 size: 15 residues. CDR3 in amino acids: CASSVAGSIYNEQFF. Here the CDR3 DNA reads TGTGCCAGCAGCGTAGCCGGGTCGATCTACAATGAGCAGTTCTTC.